These 7 T cell receptor beta chains share one sample of origin, sequenced in a study of metastatic and nonmetastatic thyroid tumors. TCRdb re-processed the PCR reads through MiXCR. The profile shows 30,000 or so clones, roughly a fifth of them singletons. Every patient was untreated before thyroid surgery. The sequencing sample was made of blood. The receptor source for this set is a female donor with papillary thyroid cancer or a benign thyroid nodule (not recorded which). Some clones in this sample may be carry-over from other donors' samples.

This clone was counted many times. The CDR3 protein is CSVKAQPSYEQYF. The CDR3 nucleotides are TGCAGCGTTAAGGCACAGCCTTCCTACGAGCAGTACTTC. The chain combines TRBV29-1 with TRBJ2-7; D uncertain. Germline loops: CDR1 SQVTM, CDR2 ANQGSEA. The CDR3 runs to 13 residues. V shed 5 bases and J shed 1 base, with 12 bases lying between them.

This clone was observed at least ten times. The V and J genes are TRBV18 and TRBJ2-1; perhaps TRBD1 as D (5 bases). The germline V gene encodes CDR1 KGHSH and CDR2 LQKENI. The CDR3 runs 17 residues. Trimming left V 3 bases short and J 8 bases short, with 23 bases between. CDR3 DNA sequence: TGTGCCAGCTCACCTCCCTATGCAGGGCTAGGGTTCCATGAGCAGTTCTTC. This translates into CASSPPYAGLGFHEQFF. The complete variable domain, with remaining parts taken from reference TRBV18 and TRBJ2-1, reads NAGVMQNPRHLVRRRGQEARLRCSPMKGHSHVYWYRQLPEEGLKFMVYLQKENIIDESGMPKERFSAEFPKEGPSILRIQQVVRGDSAAYFCASSPPYAGLGFHEQFFGPGTRLTVL.

This rearrangement joins TRBV6-1 to TRBJ2-5; no clear D gene. The length of the CDR3 is 12 residues. The ends were cut back, 2 bases at V and 5 bases at J, with 6 bases in the middle. Germline CDR1 reads MNHNS; CDR2 reads SASEGT. The CDR3 spells CASSELGETQYF. The CDR3 region has the DNA TGTGCCAGCAGTGAACTCGGGGAGACCCAGTACTTC.

This clone was detected ten times or more. A much larger clone lies one base from this, so it may be a read error. The rearrangement uses TRBV5-4 and TRBJ2-3; 7 bases line up with TRBD2. V lost 6 bases to trimming and J lost 5 bases; unmatched junction nucleotides: 12. This CDR3 spans 15 amino acids. Germline CDR1 SGHNT, CDR2 YYREEE (reference sequence). CDR3 nucleotides: TGTGCCAGCACGCTAGCGGAGGGGCTGAGAGATACGCAGTATTTT. Translated, it gives CASTLAEGLRDTQYF.

This clone was seen many times. The V call is TRBV28, the J call TRBJ1-4; possible D gene TRBD1, 6 bases. The CDR3 has 15 amino acids. Trimming shortened V by 2 bases and J by 4 bases, and 11 bases separated the two germline ends. In germline, CDR1 is MDHEN, CDR2 SYDVKM. The CDR3 loop reads CASSLEGGINEKLFF. The CDR3 DNA is TGTGCCAGCAGTTTAGAAGGGGGTATTAATGAAAAACTGTTTTTT.

The chain uses TRBV5-1 and TRBJ2-7; TRBD2 agrees at 8 bases. Trimming at V came to 4 bases and at J to 0 bases, leaving 6 bases not matched to a gene. Germline CDR1 reads SGHRS; CDR2 reads YFSETQ. This CDR3 is built from 15 residues. The CDR3 nucleotides are TGCGCCAGCAGCAGGGAGCGGGGGCACTCCTACGAGCAGTACTTC. As protein: CASSRERGHSYEQYF.

This clone has a count of ten or more. This may be a read error, as it is one base from a much larger clone. Additional DNA sequences in this sample encode the identical CDR3. In DNA form, the CDR3 reads TGCAGTGCTTTCACTGCTAGCACAGACACGCAGTATTTT. This codes for CSAFTASTDTQYF. The chain carries TRBV20-1 and TRBJ2-3; D possibly corresponds to TRBD2 (5 bases). Germline V gives CDR1 DFQATT, CDR2 SNEGSKA (reference sequence). The CDR3 is made up of 13 amino acids.